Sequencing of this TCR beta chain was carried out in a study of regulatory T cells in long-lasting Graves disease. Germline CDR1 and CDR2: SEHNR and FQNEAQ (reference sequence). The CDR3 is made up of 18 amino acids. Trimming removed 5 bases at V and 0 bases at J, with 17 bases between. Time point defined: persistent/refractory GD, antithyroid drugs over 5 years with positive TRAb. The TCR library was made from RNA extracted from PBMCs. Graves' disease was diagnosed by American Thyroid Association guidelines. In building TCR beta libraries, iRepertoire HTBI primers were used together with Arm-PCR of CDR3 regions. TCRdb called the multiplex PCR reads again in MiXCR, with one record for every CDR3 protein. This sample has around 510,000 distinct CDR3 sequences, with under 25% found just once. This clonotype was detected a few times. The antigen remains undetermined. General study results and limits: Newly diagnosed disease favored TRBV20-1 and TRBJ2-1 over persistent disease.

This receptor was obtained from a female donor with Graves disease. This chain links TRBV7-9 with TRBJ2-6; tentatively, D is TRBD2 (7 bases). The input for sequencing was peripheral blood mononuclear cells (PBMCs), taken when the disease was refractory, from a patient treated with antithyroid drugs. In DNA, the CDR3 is TGTGCCAGCAGCAAAGAGGGGGGGTCCTTCTCTGGGGCCAACGTCCTGACTTTC. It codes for CASSKEGGSFSGANVLTF.